This TCR beta chain was obtained from a study of untreated major depressive disorder. Findings and limits, study-wide: Depressed patients' CD4+ T cells carried increased TRBV05-01 (Vbeta 5.1) usage versus control CD4+ T cells. The sequencing tests were limited to three preselected Vbeta families.

The table came from immunoSEQ multiplex PCR; TCRdb's copy has only in-frame clones and leaves some out. The sample contains more than 15,000 clones, around 90% of which appear only once. Each depressed patient was matched pairwise with a non-depressed control on sex, age, current smoking status and body mass index. Thawed PBMCs underwent magnetic negative selection for CD4+ T cells. In the case of this clone: Its antigen is unidentified.

The CDR3 is made up of 14 amino acids. CDR1 is MNHGY, CDR2 SAAAGT, per germline. Trimming took off 2 bases at V and 4 bases at J, with 11 bases between the two ends. The genes are TRBV6-8 and TRBJ1-2; D is ambiguous. This TCR came from a woman between 35 and 50 years old with major depressive disorder. The sequencing input was CD4+ T cells from PBMCs. The CDR3 loop is CASSYEALTYGYTF. In DNA form, the CDR3 reads TGTGCCAGCAGTTACGAGGCCCTGACCTATGGCTACACCTTC.